This TCR beta chain emerged from a study of blood T cell repertoires in COVID-19. Study-wide background: Nucleic acid was either cDNA or gDNA, and it came from T cells, B-cell-depleted T cells, or PBMCs.

The study drew participants aged 18 to 89 years from some 23 US areas. Participants' reported clinical history set cohort assignment. Authors' analysis steps: Nucleated cell number was recorded as an estimate derived from reference gene primer amplification. Data came from immunoSEQ multiplex PCR; TCRdb stores just in-frame clones and leaves some out. V, J and clone size were drawn from that table, and D and trimming were deduced from the DNA. The data contain around 140,000 clones, around 82% of them singletons. The V gene's germline CDR1 is SEHNR and CDR2 FQNEAQ (reference sequence). With 8 bases removed from V and 3 bases from J, the gap between germline ends came to 10 bases. The CDR3 totals 13 residues.

Source material: PBMCs or T cells enriched from blood (not recorded which). The clonotype originates from a man in his forties or fifties in a cohort exposed to, infected with or recovered from COVID-19 (not recorded which). The rearrangement joins TRBV7-9 to TRBJ2-2; D perhaps matches TRBD1 (6 bases). CDR3 residues: CASSGADTGELFF. In DNA form, the CDR3 reads TGTGCCAGCTCAGGGGCGGACACCGGGGAGCTGTTTTTT.